Shown below are 29 T cell receptor beta chains from a single sample sequenced in a study of T cells in Graves' hyperthyroidism and ophthalmopathy. Regions amplified from RNA transcripts were the TCR beta CDR3 regions. The HTBI primer set served for first-round RT-PCR of the TCR CDR3. MiXCR was run by TCRdb on the multiplex PCR reads, yielding one entry per CDR3 protein. The sample includes hundreds of thousands of distinct CDR3 sequences, approximately 15% of them seen just once. Sequenced: blood. The receptors were sampled from a woman aged 18-29 years with Graves' hyperthyroidism.

In this sample, this clonotype turned up many times. A much larger clone differs by one base, so this may be a read error. The chain has TRBV12-3 or TRBV12-4 and TRBJ2-1; 7 bases map to TRBD1. The CDR3 totals 13 residues. CDR3 loop: CASSRDSGNEQSF. DNA of the CDR3: TGTGCCAGCAGTCGGGACAGCGGCAATGAGCAGTCCTTC.

The chain recombines TRBV20-1 with TRBJ2-7, with D uncertain. The CDR3 has 13 amino acids. V dropped 5 bases and J dropped 5 bases, with 16 bases sitting between them. The germline V gene encodes CDR1 DFQATT and CDR2 SNEGSKA (reference sequence). CDR3 DNA sequence: TGCAGTGCTGAAGACGGACGGAGCGACGAGCAGTACTTC. It specifies CSAEDGRSDEQYF.

The chain has TRBV9 and TRBJ2-1, with D perhaps TRBD2 (6 bases). V lost 3 bases and J 8 bases, leaving 18 bases between the germline ends. The CDR3 is made up of 15 amino acids. Germline CDR1 reads SGDLS; CDR2 reads YYNGEE. The CDR3 sequence is CASSGRLGEGDEQFF. The CDR3 DNA reads as TGTGCCAGCAGCGGGCGACTAGGTGAGGGCGATGAGCAGTTCTTC.

This clonotype was recorded at least ten times. The germline gene is not matched at one end of the junction; a read error may be the cause. The chain is built from TRBV27 and TRBJ1-1; 10 positions agree with TRBD1. The CDR3 contains 14 residues. In germline, CDR1 is MNHEY, CDR2 SMNVEV (reference sequence). CDR3 in amino acids: CAGRGQGRSGPAFF. For the CDR3, the DNA is TGTGCCGGCAGGGGACAGGGGCGTTCGGGTCCAGCTTTCTTT.

The rearrangement links TRBV12-5 to TRBJ2-3; 9 bases align to TRBD2. CDR1 is LGHNT, CDR2 FRNRAP, per germline. The CDR3 length is 17 residues. V was clipped by 0 bases and J by 2 bases; unmatched bases: 6. The CDR3: CASGLVLQREDTDTQYF. The DNA of the CDR3 is TGTGCTAGTGGTTTGGTACTCCAGCGGGAGGACACAGATACGCAGTATTTT. The complete variable domain, with remaining parts taken from reference TRBV12-5 and TRBJ2-3, reads DARVTQTPRHKVTEMGQEVTMRCQPILGHNTVFWYRQTMMQGLELLAYFRNRAPLDDSGMPKDRFSAEMPDATLATLKIQPSEPRDSAVYFCASGLVLQREDTDTQYFGPGTRLTVL.

This clonotype was observed at least ten times. The chain uses TRBV6-1 and TRBJ2-2; tentative D call: TRBD2 (6 bases). Per the germline V gene, CDR1 is MNHNS and CDR2 is SASEGT. The CDR3 consists of 13 residues. Trimming left V 4 bases short and J 7 bases short, with 10 bases between. DNA of the CDR3: TGTGCCAGCAGTGCCCAGACTAGCGGGGAGCTGTTTTTT. It encodes CASSAQTSGELFF.

This clonotype was detected many times. This CDR3 reads CASSSRRWVEGYTF. CDR3 coding DNA: TGTGCCAGCAGCTCCAGACGTTGGGTGGAGGGCTACACCTTC. The chain joins TRBV11-2 to TRBJ1-2; no firm D call. This CDR3 contains 14 residues. V was cut by 4 bases and J by 8 bases, with 17 bases left in between. Germline V gives CDR1 SGHAT, CDR2 FQNNGV.

The V and J genes are TRBV5-1 and TRBJ1-1, with a tentative D call TRBD1 (5 bases). The CDR3 sequence is 12 residues long. V dropped 5 bases and J dropped 3 bases, with 8 bases sitting between them. Per the germline V gene, CDR1 is SGHRS and CDR2 is YFSETQ. CDR3 nucleotide sequence: TGCGCCAGCAGGGGACTAGACACTGAAGCTTTCTTT. It translates to CASRGLDTEAFF.

The chain links TRBV5-1 to TRBJ2-1, with D unclear. The germline gives CDR1 SGHRS, CDR2 YFSETQ. Trimming stripped 4 bases from V and 5 bases from J, with 10 bases between. The CDR3 runs 13 residues. CDR3 amino acids: CASSEGINNEQFF. CDR3 coding DNA: TGCGCCAGCAGCGAAGGGATCAACAATGAGCAGTTCTTC.

This clonotype occurred many times. The chain links TRBV10-3 to TRBJ2-1; the D gene is possibly TRBD2 (6 bases). The CDR3 has 15 amino acids. Trimming removed 4 bases at V and 0 bases at J, with 10 bases between. Germline V gene lookup returns CDR1 ENHRY and CDR2 SYGVKD. The chain's CDR3 is CAISGDFVSYNEQFF. The CDR3 coding sequence is TGTGCCATCAGTGGGGACTTCGTCTCCTACAATGAGCAGTTCTTC.

This clonotype has a count of ten or more. The chain employs TRBV11-2 and TRBJ1-5, with D possibly being TRBD1 (5 bases). Per germline, CDR1 SGHAT and CDR2 FQNNGV. The V gene lost 2 bases and the J gene lost 0 bases, with 14 bases spanning the gap. The CDR3 spans 17 residues. CDR3 loop: CASSLIRGPPSNQPQHF. The CDR3 coding sequence is TGTGCCAGCAGCTTAATCCGGGGACCGCCTAGCAATCAGCCCCAGCATTTT.

A few counts support this clonotype. The chain combines TRBV5-4 with TRBJ2-1, with TRBD1 identical over 9 bases. Germline CDR1 reads SGHNT; CDR2 reads YYREEE (reference sequence). V shed 0 bases and J 8 bases; nucleotides not matched to a gene: 3. This CDR3 contains 14 residues. CDR3 sequence: CASSLGGQGDEQFF. For the CDR3, the DNA is TGTGCCAGCAGCTTGGGGGGACAGGGCGATGAGCAGTTCTTC.

This clonotype was found many times. The V gene is TRBV7-2, the J gene TRBJ2-1, with 11 bases that match TRBD2. The germline gives CDR1 SGHTA, CDR2 FQGNSA. The CDR3 consists of 16 residues. The trim removed 7 bases at V and 5 bases at J, leaving 10 bases unmatched. Here the CDR3 DNA reads TGTGCCAGCACGCTAACTCTAGCGGGGGGCGACAATGAGCAGTTCTTC. Protein: CASTLTLAGGDNEQFF.

This clonotype was seen at least ten times. The genes are TRBV29-1 and TRBJ2-5, with TRBD1 as a possible D gene (5 bases). CDR3 size: 14 residues. Germline loops: CDR1 SQVTM, CDR2 ANQGSEA. Trimming took off 1 base at V and 0 bases at J, with 9 bases between the two ends. The CDR3 region is CSVEGVRDQETQYF. The CDR3 nucleotides read TGCAGCGTTGAAGGCGTCAGGGACCAAGAGACCCAGTACTTC.

This clonotype was seen a handful of times. The V gene is TRBV18, the J gene TRBJ2-1, with D tentatively TRBD2 (6 bases). The germline V gene has CDR1 KGHSH and CDR2 LQKENI. V shed 2 bases and J shed 0 bases, with 14 bases lying between them. The CDR3 totals 17 residues. CDR3 amino acids: CASSPEEWEASYNEQFF. Written as DNA, the CDR3 is TGTGCCAGCTCACCAGAAGAATGGGAGGCCTCCTACAATGAGCAGTTCTTC.

This chain connects TRBV3-1 to TRBJ1-2; D uncertain. The germline V gene encodes CDR1 LGHDT and CDR2 YNNKEL (reference sequence). V shed 4 bases and J shed 6 bases, with 15 bases lying between them. This CDR3 is 14 amino acids long. The CDR3 DNA is TGTGCCAGCAGCCGCCCCACAGATTGGGATGGCTACACCTTC. Residues: CASSRPTDWDGYTF.

J is TRBJ1-1 and V is TRBV19, with a weak D call TRBD1 (5 bases). CDR1 is LNHDA, CDR2 SQIVND, per germline (reference sequence). The V gene lost 7 bases and the J gene lost 0 bases, with 18 bases spanning the gap. This CDR3 is 16 amino acids long. This CDR3 is CASTLSGGRLNTEAFF. As DNA, the CDR3 is TGTGCCAGTACCTTAAGTGGGGGACGGTTGAACACTGAAGCTTTCTTT.

This clonotype was seen a handful of times. The chain uses TRBV18 and TRBJ1-4, with D possibly being TRBD1 (5 bases). CDR3 length: 15 amino acids. The germline V gene has CDR1 KGHSH and CDR2 LQKENI. Trimming removed 2 bases at V and 4 bases at J, with 11 bases between. CDR3 residues: CASSPAGRLNEKLFF. The CDR3 DNA reads TGTGCCAGCTCACCAGCGGGACGGCTTAATGAAAAACTGTTTTTT. Based on the CDR3 plus reference TRBV18 and TRBJ1-4, the full variable domain is NAGVMQNPRHLVRRRGQEARLRCSPMKGHSHVYWYRQLPEEGLKFMVYLQKENIIDESGMPKERFSAEFPKEGPSILRIQQVVRGDSAAYFCASSPAGRLNEKLFFGSGTQLSVL.

The rearrangement uses TRBV20-1 and TRBJ2-7; 10 bases align to TRBD2. Germline loops: CDR1 DFQATT, CDR2 SNEGSKA (reference sequence). J was trimmed by 2 bases and V by 0 bases; bases with no gene match: 10. This CDR3 contains 17 residues. The CDR3 loop reads CSARDRLLAGPPYEQYF. CDR3 nucleotide sequence: TGCAGTGCTAGAGATCGGTTACTAGCGGGACCCCCCTACGAGCAGTACTTC.

This chain joins TRBV10-2 and TRBJ1-3, with no clear D. CDR3 length: 13 amino acids. Germline loops: CDR1 WSHSY, CDR2 SAAADI. V lost 7 bases to trimming and J lost 3 bases, with 10 bases between them. CDR3 region: CASTTTDGNTIYF. For the CDR3, the DNA is TGCGCCAGCACGACTACTGATGGAAACACCATATATTTT.

Many counts were recorded for this clonotype. CDR3 protein: CASSYQGLGTEAFF. The CDR3 nucleotides read TGTGCCAGCAGTTACCAGGGTTTGGGGACTGAAGCTTTCTTT. V and J are TRBV6-6 and TRBJ1-1; D might be TRBD1 (5 bases). CDR1 is MNHNY and CDR2 is SVGAGI in the germline V gene (reference sequence). Trimming shortened V by 2 bases and J by 5 bases, and 12 bases separated the two germline ends. The CDR3 runs to 14 residues.

This clonotype was recorded a few times. The chain couples TRBV12-3 or TRBV12-4 to TRBJ2-7; no firm D call. CDR3 length: 17 amino acids. The germline V and J ends were trimmed by 6 bases and 3 bases, with 24 bases remaining between them. The CDR3 protein is CASRLRGAGLPYYEQYF. CDR3 sequence (DNA): TGTGCCAGCAGGCTCCGTGGTGCTGGTTTACCCTACTACGAGCAGTACTTC.

In this sample, this clonotype turned up many times. V is TRBV7-9 and J is TRBJ2-7, with 7 bases matching TRBD2. Germline V lookup: CDR1 SEHNR, CDR2 FQNEAQ (reference sequence). This CDR3 is 16 amino acids long. The ends lost 4 bases at V and 2 bases at J; junction bases unmatched: 11. CDR3 sequence reads: CASSSPGLVGTYEQYF. The CDR3 DNA is TGTGCCAGCAGCTCACCCGGACTAGTCGGCACCTACGAGCAGTACTTC.

There are a few counts of this clonotype. The chain links TRBV6-1 to TRBJ2-3, with D perhaps TRBD1 (6 bases). Trimming pared 2 bases from V and 14 bases from J, leaving 17 bases between. In germline, CDR1 is MNHNS, CDR2 SASEGT. The CDR3 is 13 residues long. CDR3 nucleotide sequence: TGTGCCAGCAGTGAAAGGGCAGGGGAGTTTGCGTATTTT. Translating gives CASSERAGEFAYF.

This clonotype has at least ten counts. This chain uses TRBV27 with TRBJ2-7, with 12 bases matching TRBD2. Germline CDR1 reads MNHEY; CDR2 reads SMNVEV (reference sequence). There are 15 residues in the CDR3. J gave up 7 bases and V 6 bases, and 10 bases lay outside the gene matches. The CDR3 DNA reads TGTGCCAGCAGCCCCCAGACTAGCGGGAGCTGGGAGCAGTACTTC. Its translation: CASSPQTSGSWEQYF.

This clonotype was counted between two and nine times. The J gene is TRBJ2-7, the V gene TRBV6-2 or TRBV6-3, with D uncertain. This CDR3 contains 14 residues. Germline loops: CDR1 MNHEY, CDR2 SVGEGT. V was shortened by 0 bases and J by 0 bases, with 6 bases between the two germline ends. The CDR3 sequence: CASSYSRISYEQYF. DNA for the CDR3: TGTGCCAGCAGTTACTCGAGGATCTCCTACGAGCAGTACTTC.

The chain is built from TRBV7-9 and TRBJ2-2, with TRBD2 matching 7 bases. This CDR3 is 17 amino acids long. Germline trimming cut 5 bases from V and 5 bases from J; bases unmatched to any gene: 14. Germline-derived CDR1 and CDR2 are SEHNR and FQNEAQ (reference sequence). CDR3 amino acids: CASSPGTIWAGTGELFF. The CDR3, as DNA: TGTGCCAGCAGCCCCGGGACTATATGGGCGGGTACCGGGGAGCTGTTTTTT.

This clonotype was counted only a few times. J is TRBJ2-7 and V is TRBV4-3, with 7 bases aligning to TRBD1. The CDR3 has 15 amino acids. V shed 3 bases and J 3 bases; nucleotides not matched to a gene: 8. Germline V CDR1 and CDR2: LGHNA, YSLEER. The DNA for the CDR3 is TGCGCCAGCAGCCAGGCAGACAGGGTTGGCTACGAGCAGTACTTC. Protein: CASSQADRVGYEQYF.

This clonotype came up a few times. The chain employs TRBV30 and TRBJ1-1; TRBD1 is a possible D gene (5 bases). Germline-derived CDR1 and CDR2 are GTSNPN and SVGIG (reference sequence). The CDR3 has 16 residues. V dropped 4 bases and J dropped 4 bases, with 22 bases sitting between them. In nucleotides, the CDR3 is TGTGCCTGGAAAGGCTACTGGGGGAGTGGGAGCACTGAAGCTTTCTTT. This translates into CAWKGYWGSGSTEAFF.